The TCR beta chain described here comes from a study of chemoradiotherapy in HPV16-positive cancers. Across the whole study: Candidate HPV-specific clones and shared TCR motifs came from a couple of HPV16-positive patients.

Overall study results and limits: Functional assays defining HPV-specific T cells used only a couple of HPV16-positive patients.

The CDR3 totals 16 residues. The V gene lost 6 bases and the J gene lost 6 bases, with 21 bases spanning the gap. Germline values: CDR1 LNHDA, CDR2 SQIVND (reference sequence). This clone is a singleton in its sample. The target antigen is unknown. Generated by immunoSEQ multiplex PCR, the TCRdb table keeps only in-frame clones and is missing some. Seen here are around 30,000 clones, approximately 92% observed once, and the top ten hold roughly 3.4%. The sequencing here drew on blood, taken from a patient who underwent chemoradiotherapy. The receptor comes from a human donor with HPV-associated anogenital cancer. The rearrangement uses TRBV19 and TRBJ1-5, with D possibly TRBD1 on 6 matching bases. CDR3 protein: CASSRPSQGMSQPQHF. In DNA form, the CDR3 reads TGTGCCAGTAGCCGTCCTTCCCAGGGGATGAGTCAGCCCCAGCATTTT.